The present T cell receptor (beta chain) was sequenced within a study of shared clonotypes between healthy human individuals. Study-level findings and limits: Incomplete sequencing of sorted subsets was indicated by rarefaction despite large depth. A few donors had roughly 5.2% of their naive CD4 clonotypes in common.

Germline CDR1 reads SGHNT; CDR2 reads YYREEE (reference sequence). The CDR3 extends over 15 amino acids. The junction had 6 bases not matched to a gene; V was cut back by 0 bases and J by 7 bases. As regards this clone: The antigen is unknown.

All donors qualified as healthy HIV-negative adults and had experienced no recent acute infections or vaccinations. A deep-level run was used for the assay. The table came from immunoSEQ multiplex PCR; TCRdb's copy has only in-frame clones and leaves some out. The sample shows approximately 1.5 million clones, 95% to 99% of them seen only once. This sequence originates from a man aged 25-40 years in good health. This chain links TRBV5-4 with TRBJ2-3; 9 nucleotides line up with TRBD1. The sequenced sample consisted of naive CD4+ T cells sorted from blood. Subset denoted: CD45RA+ positively selected. CDR3 coding DNA: TGTGCCAGCAGCTTGGTGGGACAGGGAGGGCATACGCAGTATTTT. Translation gives CASSLVGQGGHTQYF.